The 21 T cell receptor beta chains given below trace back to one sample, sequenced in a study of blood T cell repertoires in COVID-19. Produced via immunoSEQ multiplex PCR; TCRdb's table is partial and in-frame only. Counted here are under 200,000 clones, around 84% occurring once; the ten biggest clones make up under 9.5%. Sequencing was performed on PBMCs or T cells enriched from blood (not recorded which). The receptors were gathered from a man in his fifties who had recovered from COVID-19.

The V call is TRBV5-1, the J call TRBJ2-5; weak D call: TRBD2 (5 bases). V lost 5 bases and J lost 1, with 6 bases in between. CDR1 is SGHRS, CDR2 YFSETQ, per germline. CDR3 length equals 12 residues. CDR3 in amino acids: CASSRGQETQYF. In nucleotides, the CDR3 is TGCGCCAGCAGTCGGGGCCAAGAGACCCAGTACTTC.

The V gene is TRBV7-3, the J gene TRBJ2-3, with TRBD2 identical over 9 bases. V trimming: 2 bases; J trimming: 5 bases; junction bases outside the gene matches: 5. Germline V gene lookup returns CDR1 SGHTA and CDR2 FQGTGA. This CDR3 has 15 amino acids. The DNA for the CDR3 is TGTGCCAGCAGCTTATATAGCGGGGGCGGAGATACGCAGTATTTT. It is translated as CASSLYSGGGDTQYF.

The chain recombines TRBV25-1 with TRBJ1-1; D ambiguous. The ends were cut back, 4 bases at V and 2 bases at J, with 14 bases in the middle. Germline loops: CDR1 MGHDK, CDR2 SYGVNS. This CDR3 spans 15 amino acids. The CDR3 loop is CASSGVGSLNTEAFF. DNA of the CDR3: TGTGCCAGCAGTGGTGTGGGCAGCTTAAACACTGAAGCTTTCTTT.

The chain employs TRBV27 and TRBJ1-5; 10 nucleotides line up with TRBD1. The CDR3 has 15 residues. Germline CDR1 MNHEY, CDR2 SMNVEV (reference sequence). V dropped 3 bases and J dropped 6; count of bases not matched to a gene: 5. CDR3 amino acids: CASSFRQGAGQPQHF. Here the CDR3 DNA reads TGTGCCAGCAGTTTCCGACAGGGGGCGGGTCAGCCCCAGCATTTT.

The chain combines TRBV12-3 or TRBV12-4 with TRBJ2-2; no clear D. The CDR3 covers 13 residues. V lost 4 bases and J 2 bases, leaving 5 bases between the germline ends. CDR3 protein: CASSSLNTGELFF. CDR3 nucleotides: TGTGCCAGCAGTTCTCTTAACACCGGGGAGCTGTTTTTT.

CDR3 loop: CASSYQITGAGNTIYF. In DNA, the CDR3 is TGTGCCAGCAGTTACCAAATTACAGGGGCTGGAAACACCATATATTTT. V gene TRBV6-5 combines with J gene TRBJ1-3, with 7 bases matching TRBD1. CDR3 size: 16 residues. V shed 2 bases, J shed 2 bases, and the junction held 6 bases outside the gene matches. CDR1 is MNHEY and CDR2 is SVGAGI in the germline V gene.

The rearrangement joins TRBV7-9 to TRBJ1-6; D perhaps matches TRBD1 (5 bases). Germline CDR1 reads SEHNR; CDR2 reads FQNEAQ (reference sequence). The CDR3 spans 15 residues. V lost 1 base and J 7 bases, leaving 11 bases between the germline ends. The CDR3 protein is CASSLVGQGNSPLHF. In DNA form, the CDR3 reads TGTGCCAGCAGCTTAGTTGGGCAGGGCAATTCACCCCTCCACTTT.

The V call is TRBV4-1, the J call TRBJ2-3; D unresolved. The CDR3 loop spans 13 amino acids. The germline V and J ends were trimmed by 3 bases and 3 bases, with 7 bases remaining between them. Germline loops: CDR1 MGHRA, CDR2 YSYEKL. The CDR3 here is CASSHPKTDTQYF. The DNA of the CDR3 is TGCGCCAGCAGCCATCCCAAAACAGATACGCAGTATTTT.

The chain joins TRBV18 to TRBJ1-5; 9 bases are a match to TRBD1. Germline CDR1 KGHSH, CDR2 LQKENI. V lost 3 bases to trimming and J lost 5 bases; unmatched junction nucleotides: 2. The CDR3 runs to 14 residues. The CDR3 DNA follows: TGTGCCAGCTCACCCCGACAGGGGGATCAGCCCCAGCATTTT. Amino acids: CASSPRQGDQPQHF. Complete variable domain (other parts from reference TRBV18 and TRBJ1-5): NAGVMQNPRHLVRRRGQEARLRCSPMKGHSHVYWYRQLPEEGLKFMVYLQKENIIDESGMPKERFSAEFPKEGPSILRIQQVVRGDSAAYFCASSPRQGDQPQHFGDGTRLSIL.

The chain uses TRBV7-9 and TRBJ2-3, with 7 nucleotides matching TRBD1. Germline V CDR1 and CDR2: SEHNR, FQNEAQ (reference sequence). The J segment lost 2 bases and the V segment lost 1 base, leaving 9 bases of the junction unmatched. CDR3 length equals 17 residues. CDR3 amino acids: CASSLGWGQPYTDTQYF. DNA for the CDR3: TGTGCCAGCAGCTTAGGGTGGGGACAGCCGTACACAGATACGCAGTATTTT. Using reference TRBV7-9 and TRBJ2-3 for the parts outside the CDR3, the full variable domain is DTGVSQNPRHKITKRGQNVTFRCDPISEHNRLYWYRQTLGQGPEFLTYFQNEAQLEKSRLLSDRFSAERPKGSFSTLEIQRTEQGDSAMYLCASSLGWGQPYTDTQYFGPGTRLTVL.

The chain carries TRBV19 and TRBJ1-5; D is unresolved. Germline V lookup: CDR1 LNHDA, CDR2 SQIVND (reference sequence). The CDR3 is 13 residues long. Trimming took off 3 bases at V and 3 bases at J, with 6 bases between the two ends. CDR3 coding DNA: TGTGCCAGTAGTATTGAGGCCAATCAGCCCCAGCATTTT. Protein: CASSIEANQPQHF.

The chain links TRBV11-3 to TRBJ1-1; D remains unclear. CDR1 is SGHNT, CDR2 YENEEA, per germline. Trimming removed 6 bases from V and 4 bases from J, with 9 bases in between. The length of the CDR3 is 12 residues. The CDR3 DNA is TGTGCCAGCAGTCCTGCGCGCACTGAAGCTTTCTTT. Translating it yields CASSPARTEAFF.

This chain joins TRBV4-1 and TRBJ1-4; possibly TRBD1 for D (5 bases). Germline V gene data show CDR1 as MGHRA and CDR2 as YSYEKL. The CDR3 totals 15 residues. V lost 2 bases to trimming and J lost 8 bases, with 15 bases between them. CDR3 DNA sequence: TGCGCCAGCAGCCAAAGCGCGGGACGGACAGAAAAACTGTTTTTT. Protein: CASSQSAGRTEKLFF.

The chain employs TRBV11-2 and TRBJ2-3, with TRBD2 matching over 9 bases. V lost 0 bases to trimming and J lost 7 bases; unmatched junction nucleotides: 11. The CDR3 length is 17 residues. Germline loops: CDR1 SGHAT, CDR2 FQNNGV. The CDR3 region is CASSLEVWTSEIYTQYF. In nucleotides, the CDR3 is TGTGCCAGCAGCTTAGAGGTCTGGACTAGCGAAATATATACGCAGTATTTT.

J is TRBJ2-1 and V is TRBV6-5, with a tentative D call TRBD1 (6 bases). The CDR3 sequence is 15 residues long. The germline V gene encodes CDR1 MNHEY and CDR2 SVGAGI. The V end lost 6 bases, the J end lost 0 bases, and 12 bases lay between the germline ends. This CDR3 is CASRPDRSSYNEQFF. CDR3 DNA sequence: TGTGCCAGCAGACCCGACAGGAGCTCCTACAATGAGCAGTTCTTC.

DNA for the CDR3: TGTGCCAGCTCACCGCAGGGGGCTTCAGGTGGCTACACCTTC. Translated: CASSPQGASGGYTF. The chain recombines TRBV18 with TRBJ1-2; the match to TRBD1 covers 8 bases. The junction had 7 bases not matched to a gene; V was cut back by 3 bases and J by 7 bases. From germline, CDR1 is KGHSH and CDR2 LQKENI. This CDR3 has 14 amino acids.

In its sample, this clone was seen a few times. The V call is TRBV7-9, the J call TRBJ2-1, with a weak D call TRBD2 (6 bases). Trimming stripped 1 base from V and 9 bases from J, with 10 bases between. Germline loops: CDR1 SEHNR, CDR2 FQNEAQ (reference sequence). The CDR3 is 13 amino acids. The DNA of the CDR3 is TGTGCCAGCAGCTTAGTCCTGGGGGGTGAGCAGTTCTTC. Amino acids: CASSLVLGGEQFF.

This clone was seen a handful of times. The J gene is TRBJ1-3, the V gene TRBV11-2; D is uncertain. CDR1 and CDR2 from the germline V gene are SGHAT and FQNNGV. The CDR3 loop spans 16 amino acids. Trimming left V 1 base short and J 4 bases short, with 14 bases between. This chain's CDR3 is CASSLGLGVKGNTIYF. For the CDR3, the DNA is TGTGCCAGCAGCTTAGGTTTGGGCGTAAAAGGAAACACCATATATTTT.

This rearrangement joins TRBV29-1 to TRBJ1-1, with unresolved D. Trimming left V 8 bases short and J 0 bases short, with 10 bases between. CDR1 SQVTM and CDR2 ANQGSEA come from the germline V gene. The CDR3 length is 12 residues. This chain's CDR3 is CSSRLVNTEAFF. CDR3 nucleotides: TGCAGCTCCCGACTGGTGAACACTGAAGCTTTCTTT.

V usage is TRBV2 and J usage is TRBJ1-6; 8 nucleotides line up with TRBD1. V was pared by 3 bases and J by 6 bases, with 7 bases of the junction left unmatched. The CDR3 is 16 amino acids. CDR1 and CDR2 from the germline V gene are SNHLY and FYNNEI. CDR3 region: CASSEQQGAGNSPLHF. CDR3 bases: TGTGCCAGCAGTGAGCAGCAGGGGGCAGGTAATTCACCCCTCCACTTT.

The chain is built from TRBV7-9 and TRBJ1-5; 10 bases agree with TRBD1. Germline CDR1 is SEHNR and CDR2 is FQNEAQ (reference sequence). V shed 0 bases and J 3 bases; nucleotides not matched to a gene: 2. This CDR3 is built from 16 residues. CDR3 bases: TGTGCCAGCAGCTTAGCGACAGGGGGCACCAATCAGCCCCAGCATTTT. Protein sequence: CASSLATGGTNQPQHF. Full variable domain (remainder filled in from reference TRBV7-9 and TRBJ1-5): DTGVSQNPRHKITKRGQNVTFRCDPISEHNRLYWYRQTLGQGPEFLTYFQNEAQLEKSRLLSDRFSAERPKGSFSTLEIQRTEQGDSAMYLCASSLATGGTNQPQHFGDGTRLSIL.